What follows is one T cell receptor (beta chain) and its context. This record belongs to a study of blood T cell repertoires in COVID-19. Overall study context: PBMCs, B-cell-depleted T cells, or T cells were the source of the cDNA or gDNA that made up the material.

Data came from immunoSEQ multiplex PCR; TCRdb stores just in-frame clones and leaves some out. The data hold roughly 430,000 clones, with 88% observed a single time. Germline V gene sequence: CDR1 SGHNT, CDR2 YYREEE (reference sequence). This CDR3 is built from 14 residues. The V end lost 4 bases, the J end lost 2 bases, and 12 bases lay between the germline ends. The TCR comes from a woman in her thirties or forties with acute COVID-19. The chain recombines TRBV5-4 with TRBJ2-5; D possibly corresponds to TRBD1 (7 bases). Sequencing was performed on PBMCs or T cells enriched from blood (not recorded which). The CDR3 region is CASSGGTAQETQYF. DNA of the CDR3: TGTGCCAGCAGCGGGGGGACAGCACAAGAGACCCAGTACTTC.